The 6 T cell receptor beta chains in this list originate from one sample, sequenced in a study of breast tumors, draining lymph nodes, adjacent tissues. The lymph nodes were axillary draining lymph nodes from breast cancer patients. TCRdb fed the multiplex PCR reads into MiXCR, producing one record per CDR3 protein. The profile shows roughly 80,000 distinct CDR3 sequences, approximately 20% of them singletons. Material for sequencing was axillary lymph node tissue. The receptors derive from a female donor with breast cancer. Some clones in this sample may be carry-over from other donors' samples.

This clonotype was seen repeatedly, ten times or more. The gene calls are TRBV6-6 and TRBJ1-4; TRBD1 aligns across 7 bases. This CDR3 contains 12 residues. Unmatched junction bases numbered 4, after V lost 5 bases and J lost 10 bases. CDR1 MNHNY and CDR2 SVGAGI come from the germline V gene (reference sequence). The CDR3 sequence is CASSTGAGKLFF. Here the CDR3 DNA reads TGTGCCAGCAGTACAGGGGCCGGAAAACTGTTTTTT.

Of note for this clonotype: A junction end diverges from the germline sequence, so it may reflect a read error. The chain joins TRBV5-6 to TRBJ2-6, with D tentatively TRBD1 (5 bases). Germline V lookup: CDR1 SGHDT, CDR2 YYEEEE. The CDR3 is 16 residues long. The CDR3 sequence: CASGLDSLSGANVLTF. The CDR3 DNA sequence: TGTGCCAGCGGCTTAGACAGTCTCTCTGGGGCCAACGTCCTGACTTTC.

This clonotype was seen repeatedly, ten times or more. CDR3 nucleotides: TGTGCCAGCAGCTTGCATTCGAGCGGGAGAAGTCGGGGCTACAATGAGCAGTTCTTC. This encodes CASSLHSSGRSRGYNEQFF. The chain carries TRBV5-5 and TRBJ2-1; TRBD2 agrees at 8 bases. This CDR3 region has 19 residues. Looked up from germline, CDR1 is SGHKS and CDR2 is YYEKEE (reference sequence). Trimming at V came to 1 base and at J to 3 bases, leaving 15 bases not matched to a gene. Drawing the rest from reference TRBV5-5 and TRBJ2-1, the complete variable domain is DAGVTQSPTHLIKTRGQQVTLRCSPISGHKSVSWYQQVLGQGPQFIFQYYEKEERGRGNFPDRFSARQFPNYSSELNVNALLLGDSALYLCASSLHSSGRSRGYNEQFFGPGTRLTVL.

J is TRBJ2-7 and V is TRBV28; a possible D gene is TRBD1 (5 bases). V was trimmed by 7 bases and J by 2 bases, leaving 15 bases between them. The CDR3 is 14 residues long. The V gene's germline CDR1 is MDHEN and CDR2 SYDVKM. DNA for the CDR3: TGTGCCAGCAATAAGGGGTTTAGGCCCTACGAGCAGTACTTC. Encoded protein: CASNKGFRPYEQYF.

In this sample, this clonotype turned up a few times. V and J are TRBV27 and TRBJ2-1; D is unresolved. This CDR3 comprises 15 residues. CDR1 MNHEY and CDR2 SMNVEV come from the germline V gene (reference sequence). Trimming cost V 1 base and J 4 bases, with 11 bases left between them. CDR3 in amino acids: CASSLFGQIYNEQFF. The CDR3 region has the DNA TGTGCCAGCAGTTTATTTGGGCAGATATACAATGAGCAGTTCTTC.

In its sample, this clonotype was seen once. A much more abundant neighbour one base away suggests this may be a read error. The gene calls are TRBV7-2 and TRBJ2-1, with D maybe TRBD1 (6 bases). Germline V lookup: CDR1 SGHTA, CDR2 FQGNSA. This CDR3 is 15 amino acids long. V was pared by 3 bases and J by 12 bases, with 21 bases between. The CDR3 DNA follows: TGTGCCAGCAGCTTCCTTGGGGGCGACGAAGCATCGCAGTTCTTC. Translation gives CASSFLGGDEASQFF.